This TCR beta chain was found in a study of metastatic and nonmetastatic thyroid tumors. Patients underwent thyroid surgery, and none had received any treatment before it. The CDR3 totals 14 residues. V lost 0 bases and J lost 15, with 18 bases in between. Germline CDR1 is SGHAT and CDR2 is FQNNGV. TCRdb re-clonotyped the PCR reads via MiXCR. The data show 20,000 to 25,000 clones, with 19% seen just once and around 4.4% held by the top ten. The TCR sequence derives from a male donor with papillary thyroid cancer or a benign thyroid nodule (not recorded which). Some clones in this sample may be carry-over from other donors' samples. The sample consisted of blood. This sequence joins TRBV11-2 and TRBJ2-1, with a possible D match to TRBD2 (6 bases). The CDR3 loop reads CASSLDPRAEGMFF. In DNA form, the CDR3 reads TGTGCCAGCAGCTTAGACCCCCGCGCGGAGGGGATGTTCTTC.